This T cell receptor beta chain was documented in a study of T cell responses to AZD1222 COVID-19 vaccine. General study points: The breadth and depth of Spike-specific TCRs increased once two AZD1222 doses had been given.

Sequencing used immunoSEQ multiplex PCR; TCRdb keeps in-frame clones, though not all of them. The table has about 150,000 clones, roughly nine tenths seen once; the top ten hold approximately 3.8%. Trimming took 7 bases from V and 5 from J; bases not matched to a gene: 7. The CDR3 covers 12 residues. Per germline, CDR1 SQVTM and CDR2 ANQGSEA. Worth noting for this clone: Its specificity is unknown.

Sequences were derived from peripheral blood, sampled 28 days after the second AZD1222 dose. This TCR derives from an adult who received the AZD1222 COVID-19 vaccine. The V gene is TRBV29-1, the J gene TRBJ1-1; 7 positions agree with TRBD1. The CDR3 here is CSAIRGTTEAFF. The CDR3 bases are TGCAGCGCAATCAGGGGGACGACTGAAGCTTTCTTT.